This T cell receptor (beta chain) derives from a study of human T cells and chemical hapten exposure (dated by TCRdb to about 2021). The study in broad terms: For sensitization, 2% DPC in acetone was applied to an approximately 2 cm by approximately 2 cm area of upper inner arm skin. Patients additionally received weekly therapeutic DPC doses to the scalp throughout the roughly 23-week study period. Some 29 alopecia patients gave blood for TCR sequencing at one to four time points (pre-sensitization, 2, 6 and 24 weeks). Patch tests used Finn chambers with 0.01% DPC on the upper back, scored after 6 days by International Contact Dermatitis Research Group standards. Blood samples were taken from patients before sensitization (week 0) and at 2, 6 and about 24 weeks after DPC sensitization. Alopecia areata with under or over 50% scalp involvement, alopecia totalis and alopecia universalis were represented in the patient cohort, which was mostly female. Libraries were pooled for sequencing, and variation in per-sample TCR yields was attributed mainly to small differences in library volumes within the pool. The study tracked peripheral blood TCR repertoire changes in vivo during primary and secondary sensitization to the hapten diphenylcyclopropenone (DPC) in alopecia patients. Broader findings and caveats from the paper: Expanded TCRs formed significantly more large CDR3 similarity clusters than pre-sensitization or healthy control sets, consistent with antigen-driven responses. Because all patients had alopecia, a presumed autoimmune disease, the immune response of the patients might differ from that of healthy individuals. Patch test score was positively correlated with the number of PT1 expanded TCRs, with significance at thresholds 8, 16 and 32 but not at 4. The number of TCRs above 1 in 1000 frequency did not change with DPC sensitization; there was no evidence of global repertoire structure alterations. Repeated subsampling changed both the strength of the expansion versus patch-test correlation and the threshold at which the correlation became significant.

The time point label for this specimen denotes: patch test 3, about 24 weeks after DPC sensitization. Interpreted using the paper, the treatment or condition label stands for: therapeutic diphenylcyclopropenone sensitization with weekly scalp DPC. At each patch-test visit, blood was drawn before the patch test was applied. Eligible patients were aged 18 to 70, diagnosed with alopecia, deemed suitable for DPC therapy, and excluded if pregnant. Total RNA was extracted from unfractionated whole blood collected in Tempus Blood RNA tubes. About this clonotype: No cognate antigen has been identified for it. Base-call qualities are not available, and no considerably larger clone is one nucleotide away.

The germline V gene (reference sequence) provides CDR1 MNHNY and CDR2 SVGAGI. Deletion took 4 bases off V and 5 bases off J, with a span of 3 bases between the germline ends. The CDR3 numbers 11 residues from cysteine through phenylalanine. This entry keeps only the CDR3 DNA: 33 bases, framed from base 1. The library was made by RACE. The run used a NextSeq 500. During library preparation, unique molecular identifiers were attached to individual cDNA molecules so that TCRs could be counted quantitatively and reproducibly. From each blood RNA sample, both TCR alpha and TCR beta chains were sequenced. The original pipeline was this. A median of roughly 100,000 TCRs per sample was observed, with a range of about 23,224 to 690,600. V, J and CDR3 annotation of the TCR reads was performed with the Decombinator software suite. Every sample was subsampled to the same number of TCRs (28,000) for the PS versus PT1 abundance plots. Expanded TCRs were defined as absent before sensitization and observed at least eight times at the 2-week time point. The raw public data were reprocessed by TCRdb itself: fastp quality trimming at Q25, MiXCR clonotype calling, in-frame beta chains only. Merged by CDR3 protein, the rows form single entries marked with the most common genes and DNA. The V and J calls here are based on TCRdb, not the publication. This sample lists roughly 100,000 distinct CDR3 sequences; nearly 35% were detected once. The top ten clonotypes cover about 2.9% of the sample.

The sequencing used whole blood, collected in connection with sensitization to the hapten diphenylcyclopropenone (DPC). The clonotype comes from a man aged 40-49 years with alopecia areata. Some clones in this sample may be carry-over from other donors' samples. The chain is made from TRBV6-6 and TRBJ1-5; the D gene is not confidently resolved. The DNA sequence is as follows: TGTGCCAGCAGTTCCGATCAGCCCCAGCATTTT. Translated, it reads CASSSDQPQHF.